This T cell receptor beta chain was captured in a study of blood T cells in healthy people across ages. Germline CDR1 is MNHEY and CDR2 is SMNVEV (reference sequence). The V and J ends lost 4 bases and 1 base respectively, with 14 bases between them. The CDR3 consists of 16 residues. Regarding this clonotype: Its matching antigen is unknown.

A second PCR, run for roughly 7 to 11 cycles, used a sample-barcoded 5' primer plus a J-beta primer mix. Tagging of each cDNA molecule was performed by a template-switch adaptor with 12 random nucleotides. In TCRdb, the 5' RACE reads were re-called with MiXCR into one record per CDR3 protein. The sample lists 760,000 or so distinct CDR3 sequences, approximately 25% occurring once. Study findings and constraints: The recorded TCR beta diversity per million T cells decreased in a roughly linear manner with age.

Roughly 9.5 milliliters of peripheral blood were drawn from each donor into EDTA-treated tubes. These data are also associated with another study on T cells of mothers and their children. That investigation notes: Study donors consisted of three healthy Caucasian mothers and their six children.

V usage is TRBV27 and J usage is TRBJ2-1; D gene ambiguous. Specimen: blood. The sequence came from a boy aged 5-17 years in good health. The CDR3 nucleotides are TGTGCCAGCAGTTCCAACCCGACCCTATCCTACAATGAGCAGTTCTTC. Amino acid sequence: CASSSNPTLSYNEQFF.